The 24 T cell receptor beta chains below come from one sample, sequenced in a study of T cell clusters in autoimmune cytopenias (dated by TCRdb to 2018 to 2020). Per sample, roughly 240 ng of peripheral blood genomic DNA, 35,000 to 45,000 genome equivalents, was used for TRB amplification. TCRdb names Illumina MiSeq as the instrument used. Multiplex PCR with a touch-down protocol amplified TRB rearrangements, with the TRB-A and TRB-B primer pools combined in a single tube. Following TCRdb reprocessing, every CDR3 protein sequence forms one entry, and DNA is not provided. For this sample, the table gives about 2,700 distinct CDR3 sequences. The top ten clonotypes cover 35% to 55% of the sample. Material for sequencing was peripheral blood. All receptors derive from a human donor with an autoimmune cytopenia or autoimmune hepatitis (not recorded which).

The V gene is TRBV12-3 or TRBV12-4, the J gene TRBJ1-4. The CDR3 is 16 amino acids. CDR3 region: CASRLGPGGLSEKLFF.

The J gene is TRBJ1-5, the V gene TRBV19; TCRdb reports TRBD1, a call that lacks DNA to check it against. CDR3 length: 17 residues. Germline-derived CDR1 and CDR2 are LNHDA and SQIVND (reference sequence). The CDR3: CASSIVSGRLGNQPQHF.

The chain's CDR3 is CASSYDRGGTDTQYF. The V call is TRBV6-2 or TRBV6-3, the J call TRBJ2-3; absent DNA, TCRdb's TRBD1 call cannot be checked. Germline loops: CDR1 MNHEY, CDR2 SVGEGT. This CDR3 is 15 amino acids long.

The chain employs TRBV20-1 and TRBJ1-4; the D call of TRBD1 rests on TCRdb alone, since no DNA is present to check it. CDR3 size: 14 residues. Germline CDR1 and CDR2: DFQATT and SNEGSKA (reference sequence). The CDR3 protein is CSARDLQGGEKLFF.

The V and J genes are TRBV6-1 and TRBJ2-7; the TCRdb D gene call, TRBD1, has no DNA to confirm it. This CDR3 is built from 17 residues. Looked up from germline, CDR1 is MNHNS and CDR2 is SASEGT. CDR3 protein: CASSGGGMVLTSYEQYF.

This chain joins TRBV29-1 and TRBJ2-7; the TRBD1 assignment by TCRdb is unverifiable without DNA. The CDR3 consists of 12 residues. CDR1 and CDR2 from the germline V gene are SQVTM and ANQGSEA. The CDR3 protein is CSVRTGGYEQYF.

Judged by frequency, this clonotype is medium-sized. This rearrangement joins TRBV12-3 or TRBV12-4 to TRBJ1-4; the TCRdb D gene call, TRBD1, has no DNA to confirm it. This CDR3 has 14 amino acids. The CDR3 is CASSFRDRAEKLFF.

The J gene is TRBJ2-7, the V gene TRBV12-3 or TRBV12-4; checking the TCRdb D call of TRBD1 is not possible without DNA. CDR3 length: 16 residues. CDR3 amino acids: CASSYPTRTGRYGQYF.

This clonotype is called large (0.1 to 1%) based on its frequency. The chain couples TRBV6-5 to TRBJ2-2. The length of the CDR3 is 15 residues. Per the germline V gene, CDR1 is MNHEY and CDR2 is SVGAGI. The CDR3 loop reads CASSYEWRVTGELFF.

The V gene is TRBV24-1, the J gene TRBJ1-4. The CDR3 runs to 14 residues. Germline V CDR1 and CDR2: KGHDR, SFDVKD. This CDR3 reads CATSDPGEGEKLFF.

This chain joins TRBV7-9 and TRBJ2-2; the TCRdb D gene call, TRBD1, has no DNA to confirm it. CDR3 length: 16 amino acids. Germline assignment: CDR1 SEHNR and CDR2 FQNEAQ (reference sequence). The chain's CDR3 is CASSLGHRTNTGELFF.

The CDR3 sequence is CATTTLFPYNEQFF. The chain employs TRBV7-2 and TRBJ2-1; the TCRdb call, TRBD1, lacks DNA for checking. This CDR3 has 14 amino acids. Germline V gene data show CDR1 as SGHTA and CDR2 as FQGNSA.

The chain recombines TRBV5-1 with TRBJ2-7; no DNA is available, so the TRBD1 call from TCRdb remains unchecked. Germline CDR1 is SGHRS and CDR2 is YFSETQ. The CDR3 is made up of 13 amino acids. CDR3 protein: CASSNVGGREQYF.

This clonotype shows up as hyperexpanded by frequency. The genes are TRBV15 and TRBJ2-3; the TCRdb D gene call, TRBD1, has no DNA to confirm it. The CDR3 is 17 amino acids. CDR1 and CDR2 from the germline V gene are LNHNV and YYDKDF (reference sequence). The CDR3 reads CATRSGTAEEGTDTQYF.

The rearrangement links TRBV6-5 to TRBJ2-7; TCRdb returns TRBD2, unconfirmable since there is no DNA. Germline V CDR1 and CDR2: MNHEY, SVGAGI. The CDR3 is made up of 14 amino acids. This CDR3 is CASSYFSGKGEQYF.

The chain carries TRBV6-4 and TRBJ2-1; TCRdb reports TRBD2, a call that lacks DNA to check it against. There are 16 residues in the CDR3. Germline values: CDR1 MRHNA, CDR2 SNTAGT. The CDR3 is CASSVIAGGPNNEQFF.

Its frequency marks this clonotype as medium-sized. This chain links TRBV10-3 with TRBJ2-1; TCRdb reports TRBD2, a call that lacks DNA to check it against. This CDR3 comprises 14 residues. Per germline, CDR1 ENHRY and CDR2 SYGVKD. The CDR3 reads CAVRGLAGVREQFF.

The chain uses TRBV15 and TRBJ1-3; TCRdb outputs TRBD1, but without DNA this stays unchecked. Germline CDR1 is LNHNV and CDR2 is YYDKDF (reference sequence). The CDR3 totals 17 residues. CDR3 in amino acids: CATSREETGIYGNTIYF.

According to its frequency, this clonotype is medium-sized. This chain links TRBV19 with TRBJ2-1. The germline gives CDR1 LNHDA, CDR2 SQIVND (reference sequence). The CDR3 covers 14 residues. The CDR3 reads CASRLTLSYNEQFF. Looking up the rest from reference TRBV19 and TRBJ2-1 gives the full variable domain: DGGITQSPKYLFRKEGQNVTLSCEQNLNHDAMYWYRQDPGQGLRLIYYSQIVNDFQKGDIAEGYSVSREKKESFPLTVTSAQKNPTAFYLCASRLTLSYNEQFFGPGTRLTVL.

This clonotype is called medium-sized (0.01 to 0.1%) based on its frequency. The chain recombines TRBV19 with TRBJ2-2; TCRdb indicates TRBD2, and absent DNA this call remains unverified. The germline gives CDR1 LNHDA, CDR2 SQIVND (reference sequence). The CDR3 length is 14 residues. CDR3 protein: CATHRTSGTGELFF.

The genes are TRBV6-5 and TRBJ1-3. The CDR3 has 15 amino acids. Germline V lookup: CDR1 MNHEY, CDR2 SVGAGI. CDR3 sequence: CASSYSGSSGNTIYF.

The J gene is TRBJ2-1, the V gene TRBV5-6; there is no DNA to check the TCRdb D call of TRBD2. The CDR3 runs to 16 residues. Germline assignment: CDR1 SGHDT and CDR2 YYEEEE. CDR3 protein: CASSMERLGGYNEQFF. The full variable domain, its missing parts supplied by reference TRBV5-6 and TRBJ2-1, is DAGVTQSPTHLIKTRGQQVTLRCSPKSGHDTVSWYQQALGQGPQFIFQYYEEEERQRGNFPDRFSGHQFPNYSSELNVNALLLGDSALYLCASSMERLGGYNEQFFGPGTRLTVL.

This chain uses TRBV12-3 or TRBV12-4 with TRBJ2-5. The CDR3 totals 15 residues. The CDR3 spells CASSLADRFQETQYF.

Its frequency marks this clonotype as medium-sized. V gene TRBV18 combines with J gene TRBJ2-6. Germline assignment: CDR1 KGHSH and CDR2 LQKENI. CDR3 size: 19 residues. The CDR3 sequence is CASSATGPYTFSGANVLTF. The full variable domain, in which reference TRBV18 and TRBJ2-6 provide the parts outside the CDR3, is NAGVMQNPRHLVRRRGQEARLRCSPMKGHSHVYWYRQLPEEGLKFMVYLQKENIIDESGMPKERFSAEFPKEGPSILRIQQVVRGDSAAYFCASSATGPYTFSGANVLTFGAGSRLTVL.